Following are 21 T cell receptor beta chains from one sample sequenced in a study of post-analysis software for immune sequencing data. Overall study results and limits: Elevated frequency relative to controls characterized several TRBV segments in patients, TRBV5-6, TRBV5-1 and TRBV20-1 among them.

TCR beta cDNA libraries included unique molecular identifiers. TCRdb re-derived calls from the PCR reads in MiXCR, one entry per CDR3 protein. The sample comprises about 570,000 distinct CDR3 sequences, about a third of which are singletons, and 4.5% to 7.5% rests with the top ten. Their specific antigens are unknown. The sample consisted of blood. Source of these receptors: a girl aged 2-17 years with multiple sclerosis.

J is TRBJ1-1 and V is TRBV29-1; D gene uncertain. The CDR3 spans 13 residues. Trimming removed 4 bases at V and 1 base at J, with 10 bases between. Looked up from germline, CDR1 is SQVTM and CDR2 is ANQGSEA. CDR3 region: CSVVRRENTEAFF. DNA for the CDR3: TGCAGCGTTGTAAGGCGGGAGAACACTGAAGCTTTCTTT.

V usage is TRBV2 and J usage is TRBJ2-1, with 8 bases identical to TRBD2. V dropped 4 bases and J dropped 6; count of bases not matched to a gene: 14. The CDR3 covers 17 residues. Germline assignment: CDR1 SNHLY and CDR2 FYNNEI. CDR3 DNA sequence: TGTGCCAGCAGTGGATACGGGGGGGCCGCTGGGGTCAATGAGCAGTTCTTC. Translation: CASSGYGGAAGVNEQFF.

V usage is TRBV15 and J usage is TRBJ1-2; 7 bases line up with TRBD1. J lost 7 bases, V lost 0 bases, and 8 bases had no gene match. Germline V gives CDR1 LNHNV, CDR2 YYDKDF (reference sequence). The length of the CDR3 is 15 residues. The CDR3, as DNA: TGTGCCACCAGCAGAGATCTTTCACAGGGGTCTGGCTACACCTTC. Encoded protein: CATSRDLSQGSGYTF.

The genes are TRBV5-1 and TRBJ1-1; D ambiguous. Germline V lookup: CDR1 SGHRS, CDR2 YFSETQ. The germline V and J ends were trimmed by 0 bases and 4 bases, with 13 bases remaining between them. The CDR3 is 15 amino acids. The CDR3 loop reads CASSLDYGEGTEAFF. DNA of the CDR3: TGCGCCAGCAGCTTGGACTACGGAGAGGGCACTGAAGCTTTCTTT. The complete variable domain, with remaining parts taken from reference TRBV5-1 and TRBJ1-1, reads KAGVTQTPRYLIKTRGQQVTLSCSPISGHRSVSWYQQTPGQGLQFLFEYFSETQRNKGNFPGRFSGRQFSNSRSEMNVSTLELGDSALYLCASSLDYGEGTEAFFGQGTRLTVV.

This clonotype was seen more than once but under ten times. The chain recombines TRBV4-1 with TRBJ2-4, with D perhaps matching TRBD2 (5 bases). The last part of the DNA fits TRBJ2-5 better; the J call may be wrong. Germline assignment: CDR1 MGHRA and CDR2 YSYEKL. The CDR3 is 15 amino acids. CDR3 protein: CASSQEIGNPETQYF. The DNA of the CDR3 is TGCGCCAGCAGCCAAGAGATCGGGAATCCGGAGACCCAGTACTTC.

To note about this clonotype: The junction differs from germline at one of its ends, possibly a read error. The gene calls are TRBV6-4 and TRBJ2-7, with D unresolved. CDR1 and CDR2 from the germline V gene are MRHNA and SNTAGT. CDR3 length: 16 amino acids. The CDR3 DNA reads as TGTACCAGCAGTGACTCGAAACAGTGGAGCTCCTACGAGCAGTACTTC. Its protein is CTSSDSKQWSSYEQYF.

The chain carries TRBV3-1 and TRBJ1-2; D is unresolved. This CDR3 is 17 amino acids long. The germline V gene has CDR1 LGHDT and CDR2 YNNKEL (reference sequence). Trimming pared 0 bases from V and 1 base from J, leaving 15 bases between. The CDR3 coding sequence is TGTGCCAGCAGCCAAGATTGGTCGCTCCAAGATAACTATGGCTACACCTTC. It translates to CASSQDWSLQDNYGYTF.

The V call is TRBV18, the J call TRBJ1-2; a weak D match, TRBD1 (6 bases). CDR1 is KGHSH, CDR2 LQKENI, per germline. The CDR3 extends over 13 amino acids. The V and J ends lost 3 bases and 4 bases respectively, with 9 bases between them. The CDR3 reads CASSPSDSYGYTF. In DNA, the CDR3 is TGTGCCAGCTCACCTTCGGACAGCTATGGCTACACCTTC.

This clonotype has more than one count but fewer than ten. The V gene is TRBV11-1, the J gene TRBJ2-7; D may be TRBD1 or TRBD2 (5 bases each). This CDR3 comprises 15 residues. Trimming pared 2 bases from V and 0 bases from J, leaving 11 bases between. Germline loops: CDR1 SGHAT, CDR2 FQDESV (reference sequence). CDR3 bases: TGTGCCAGCAGCTTAATTGGGACGATCTCCTACGAGCAGTACTTC. Translating it yields CASSLIGTISYEQYF.

J is TRBJ2-5 and V is TRBV4-2, with 7 bases that match TRBD2. CDR3 length equals 14 residues. Losses at the gene ends were 6 bases for V and 4 bases for J; bases not matched to a gene: 8. Germline values: CDR1 LGHNA, CDR2 YNFKEQ. The CDR3 bases are TGTGCCAGCAGTATGGGGGGGAAACGAGAGACCCAGTACTTC. It codes for CASSMGGKRETQYF.

The genes are TRBV29-1 and TRBJ1-2, with no clear D. The CDR3 has 10 amino acids. Between the trimmed V and J ends, which lost 4 bases and 10 bases, there was a span of 10 bases. Germline V gives CDR1 SQVTM, CDR2 ANQGSEA. In DNA, the CDR3 is TGCAGCGTTGTGCTAGCAGACTACACCTTC. Its protein product is CSVVLADYTF.

This clonotype showed up just a few times. The J gene is TRBJ2-5, the V gene TRBV6-6; D is perhaps TRBD1 (5 bases). V gave up 2 bases and J gave up 3 bases, with 13 bases separating them. The CDR3 consists of 15 residues. Germline V gene sequence: CDR1 MNHNY, CDR2 SVGAGI (reference sequence). The CDR3 is CASSYRAGLEETQYF. The CDR3 DNA sequence: TGTGCCAGCAGTTACCGGGCAGGGTTGGAAGAGACCCAGTACTTC.

There are a few counts of this clonotype. At one end the junction does not follow the germline gene, possibly because of a read error. V and J are TRBV7-9 and TRBJ2-6; a weak D match, TRBD2 (6 bases). Germline assignment: CDR1 SEHNR and CDR2 FQNEAQ (reference sequence). The CDR3 totals 17 residues. The CDR3 protein is CASSLAPGDSRANVLTF. The CDR3 DNA reads as TGTGCCAGCAGCTTAGCGCCGGGGGACTCTCGGGCCAACGTCCTGACTTTC.

This clonotype appeared a few times. The chain recombines TRBV27 with TRBJ2-1; no definite D call. V was pared by 3 bases and J by 8 bases, with 14 bases between. This CDR3 spans 14 amino acids. Germline V gene lookup returns CDR1 MNHEY and CDR2 SMNVEV (reference sequence). This chain's CDR3 is CASSFRAPWDEQFF. As DNA, the CDR3 is TGTGCCAGCAGTTTTCGGGCCCCTTGGGATGAGCAGTTCTTC.

This clonotype was counted only a few times. V is TRBV6-6 and J is TRBJ2-3, with TRBD2 matching over 8 bases. From germline, CDR1 is MNHNY and CDR2 SVGAGI (reference sequence). The V gene end was trimmed by 4 bases and the J gene end by 1 base; junction bases not matched to a gene: 4. This CDR3 comprises 15 residues. The CDR3 region is CASSSSGGGTDTQYF. The CDR3 bases are TGTGCCAGCAGTTCGAGCGGGGGTGGCACAGATACGCAGTATTTT.

This clonotype was picked up one time. The chain is built from TRBV2 and TRBJ2-7, with D perhaps matching TRBD1 (6 bases). The DNA matches TRBJ2-5 better at its end, which makes the J call doubtful. Germline V CDR1 and CDR2: SNHLY, FYNNEI. This CDR3 comprises 16 residues. The CDR3 protein is CASRGAVGFEEETQYF. CDR3 sequence (DNA): TGTGCCAGCAGGGGGGCAGTGGGGTTTGAGGAAGAGACCCAGTACTTC.

The chain employs TRBV29-1 and TRBJ2-5; D is tentatively TRBD1 or TRBD2 (5 bases each). CDR1 SQVTM and CDR2 ANQGSEA come from the germline V gene. The CDR3 runs 18 residues. V was clipped by 1 base and J by 5 bases, with 26 bases between them. The CDR3 region is CSVEGQADMTRGVETQYF. The CDR3 DNA reads TGCAGCGTTGAAGGCCAGGCGGACATGACGAGAGGGGTCGAGACCCAGTACTTC.

This clonotype turned up a few times. The V gene is TRBV7-9, the J gene TRBJ2-5; 10 nucleotides align to TRBD2. There are 15 residues in the CDR3. Germline V gene data show CDR1 as SEHNR and CDR2 as FQNEAQ (reference sequence). The ends lost 1 base at V and 4 bases at J; junction bases unmatched: 3. CDR3 sequence: CASSLGRTSGETQYF. CDR3 DNA: TGTGCCAGCAGCTTAGGCCGGACTAGCGGAGAGACCCAGTACTTC. Based on the CDR3 plus reference TRBV7-9 and TRBJ2-5, the full variable domain is DTGVSQNPRHKITKRGQNVTFRCDPISEHNRLYWYRQTLGQGPEFLTYFQNEAQLEKSRLLSDRFSAERPKGSFSTLEIQRTEQGDSAMYLCASSLGRTSGETQYFGPGTRLLVL.

The chain combines TRBV5-1 with TRBJ1-5; tentative D call: TRBD1 (5 bases). The CDR3 is 15 residues long. V gave up 0 bases and J gave up 6 bases, with 13 bases separating them. Looked up from germline, CDR1 is SGHRS and CDR2 is YFSETQ. CDR3 sequence (DNA): TGCGCCAGCAGCTTGGAAGGCAGGGAGGGTCAGCCCCAGCATTTT. It specifies CASSLEGREGQPQHF.

The CDR3 bases are TGCGCCAGCAGTCTCAGGTCTGTCCAACGGGATACGCAGTATTTT. It specifies CASSLRSVQRDTQYF. The genes are TRBV5-1 and TRBJ2-3, with no clear D. V shed 5 bases and J shed 6 bases, with 19 bases lying between them. The CDR3 is 15 residues long. Germline V lookup: CDR1 SGHRS, CDR2 YFSETQ. The variable domain in full, with the rest retrieved from reference TRBV5-1 and TRBJ2-3, is KAGVTQTPRYLIKTRGQQVTLSCSPISGHRSVSWYQQTPGQGLQFLFEYFSETQRNKGNFPGRFSGRQFSNSRSEMNVSTLELGDSALYLCASSLRSVQRDTQYFGPGTRLTVL.

V is TRBV5-4 and J is TRBJ2-5, with a weak D call TRBD1 (6 bases). The V and J ends lost 4 bases and 5 bases respectively, with 15 bases between them. There are 14 residues in the CDR3. From germline, CDR1 is SGHNT and CDR2 YYREEE (reference sequence). CDR3 in amino acids: CASSRTGIWETQYF. The CDR3 DNA reads TGTGCCAGCAGCCGAACAGGGATCTGGGAGACCCAGTACTTC.